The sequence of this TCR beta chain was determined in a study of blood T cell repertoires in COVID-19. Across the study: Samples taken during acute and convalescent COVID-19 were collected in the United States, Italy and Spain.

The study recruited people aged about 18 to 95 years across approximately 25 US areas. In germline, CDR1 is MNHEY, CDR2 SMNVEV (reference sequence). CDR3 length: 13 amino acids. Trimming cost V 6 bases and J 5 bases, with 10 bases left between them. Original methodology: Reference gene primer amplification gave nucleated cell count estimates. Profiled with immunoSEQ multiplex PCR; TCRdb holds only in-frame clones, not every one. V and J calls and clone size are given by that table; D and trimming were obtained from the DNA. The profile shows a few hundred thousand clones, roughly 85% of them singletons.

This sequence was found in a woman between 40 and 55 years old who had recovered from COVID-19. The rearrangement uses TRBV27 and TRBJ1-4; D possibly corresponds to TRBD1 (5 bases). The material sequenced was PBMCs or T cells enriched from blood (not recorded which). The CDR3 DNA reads TGTGCCAGCAGCCCGGACACCAATGAAAAACTGTTTTTT. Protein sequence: CASSPDTNEKLFF.